The 17 T cell receptor beta chains listed next were all sequenced from one sample in a study of blood T cell repertoires in COVID-19. TCRdb's table, derived via immunoSEQ multiplex PCR, lists solely in-frame clones and lacks some. The data contain 130,000 or so clones, about 80% of them seen just once; the ten biggest clones take up 2.4%. The source material was PBMCs or T cells enriched from blood (not recorded which). The receptors stem from a man aged 40-50 years with acute COVID-19.

The chain recombines TRBV5-6 with TRBJ1-6; 7 nucleotides match TRBD1. The CDR3 covers 16 residues. With V trimmed by 4 bases and J by 0 bases, 4 bases remained unmatched. Germline V CDR1 and CDR2: SGHDT, YYEEEE. Here the CDR3 DNA reads TGTGCCAGCAGCCAGGGACAGAGCTCCTATAATTCACCCCTCCACTTT. It encodes CASSQGQSSYNSPLHF.

This clone was counted once. This rearrangement joins TRBV5-8 to TRBJ1-1, with 7 bases lining up with TRBD1. V shed 9 bases, J shed 7 bases, and the junction held 12 bases outside the gene matches. Per germline, CDR1 SGHTS and CDR2 YDEGEE. The CDR3 spans 13 residues. CDR3 protein: CATRPRGLSEAFF. CDR3 DNA: TGTGCCACCCGCCCGAGGGGGCTGAGTGAAGCTTTCTTT.

The J gene is TRBJ1-5, the V gene TRBV19; 9 nucleotides line up with TRBD1. The germline CDR1 and CDR2 sequences are LNHDA and SQIVND (reference sequence). The CDR3 is made up of 15 amino acids. The junction had 10 bases not matched to a gene; V was cut back by 7 bases and J by 6 bases. CDR3 residues: CASNSLQGAGQPQHF. DNA for the CDR3: TGTGCCAGTAACTCCTTACAGGGGGCCGGTCAGCCCCAGCATTTT.

In this sample, this clone turned up a few times. The chain has TRBV5-1 and TRBJ1-4; 10 bases agree with TRBD1. Trimming at V came to 4 bases and at J to 8 bases, leaving 5 bases not matched to a gene. The CDR3 is made up of 14 amino acids. Germline V gene lookup returns CDR1 SGHRS and CDR2 YFSETQ. The CDR3 protein is CASSHGTGEEKLFF. CDR3 sequence (DNA): TGCGCCAGCAGCCACGGGACAGGGGAGGAAAAACTGTTTTTT.

The V call is TRBV19, the J call TRBJ1-1, with D perhaps matching TRBD1 (6 bases). V was cut by 7 bases and J by 0 bases, with 12 bases left in between. From germline, CDR1 is LNHDA and CDR2 SQIVND (reference sequence). The CDR3 has 14 residues. The CDR3 nucleotides read TGTGCCAGTAATGGGGGCAGTTTGAACACTGAAGCTTTCTTT. It specifies CASNGGSLNTEAFF.

The genes are TRBV7-2 and TRBJ2-7; 11 nucleotides line up with TRBD2. Losses at the gene ends were 9 bases for V and 5 bases for J; bases not matched to a gene: 6. This CDR3 spans 13 amino acids. Germline lookup yields CDR1 SGHTA and CDR2 FQGNSA. This CDR3 reads CASLAGGWNEQYF. The CDR3 nucleotides read TGTGCCAGTCTAGCGGGAGGTTGGAACGAGCAGTACTTC.

The V gene is TRBV2, the J gene TRBJ2-7; possibly TRBD1 for D (6 bases). Per the germline V gene, CDR1 is SNHLY and CDR2 is FYNNEI. V lost 10 bases and J 3 bases, leaving 13 bases between the germline ends. This CDR3 is built from 12 residues. CDR3 loop: CATGTTGYEQYF. The CDR3 coding sequence is TGTGCCACCGGGACGACAGGCTACGAGCAGTACTTC.

This chain connects TRBV9 to TRBJ1-2; 7 nucleotides agree with TRBD1. V shed 0 bases, J shed 8 bases, and the junction held 10 bases outside the gene matches. Germline V CDR1 and CDR2: SGDLS, YYNGEE. The CDR3 extends over 15 amino acids. The CDR3 reads CASSVARQGWGGYTF. CDR3 nucleotide sequence: TGTGCCAGCAGCGTAGCTCGACAGGGATGGGGAGGCTACACCTTC. Supplemented by reference TRBV9 and TRBJ1-2, the full variable domain reads DSGVTQTPKHLITATGQRVTLRCSPRSGDLSVYWYQQSLDQGLQFLIQYYNGEERAKGNILERFSAQQFPDLHSELNLSSLELGDSALYFCASSVARQGWGGYTFGSGTRLTVV.

V is TRBV7-9 and J is TRBJ2-5; a weak D match, TRBD1 (6 bases). Germline V lookup: CDR1 SEHNR, CDR2 FQNEAQ (reference sequence). Trimming pared 10 bases from V and 1 base from J, leaving 16 bases between. The CDR3 is made up of 14 amino acids. The CDR3 DNA follows: TGTGCCACCCGCACTGGGGGCAGCCAAGAGACCCAGTACTTC. Translation: CATRTGGSQETQYF.

The genes are TRBV5-1 and TRBJ2-2; 9 bases line up with TRBD2. The CDR3 extends over 14 amino acids. V lost 4 bases to trimming and J lost 4 bases; unmatched junction nucleotides: 2. Germline V gene data show CDR1 as SGHRS and CDR2 as YFSETQ. CDR3 region: CASSVGLATGELFF. The CDR3 coding sequence is TGCGCCAGCAGCGTGGGACTAGCCACCGGGGAGCTGTTTTTT.

This rearrangement joins TRBV5-6 to TRBJ1-2; tentative D call: TRBD1 (5 bases). Trimming stripped 6 bases from V and 6 bases from J, with 12 bases between. CDR1 is SGHDT and CDR2 is YYEEEE in the germline V gene. This CDR3 is built from 12 residues. The CDR3 is CASTAGFHGYTF. The CDR3 nucleotides are TGTGCCAGCACCGCAGGGTTCCATGGCTACACCTTC.

This chain uses TRBV7-2 with TRBJ2-2; tentatively, D is TRBD1 (5 bases). CDR1 SGHTA and CDR2 FQGNSA come from the germline V gene. The V gene lost 1 base and the J gene lost 0 bases, with 9 bases spanning the gap. There are 16 residues in the CDR3. CDR3 DNA: TGTGCCAGCAGCTTAGAAGGGGCGGCGAACACCGGGGAGCTGTTTTTT. Its translation is CASSLEGAANTGELFF.

The genes are TRBV5-8 and TRBJ1-4; no firm D call. Trimming took 5 bases from V and 4 from J, leaving 15 bases between them. CDR1 SGHTS and CDR2 YDEGEE come from the germline V gene. The CDR3 runs 15 residues. CDR3 protein: CASSSVGSGNEKLFF. The CDR3 coding sequence is TGTGCCAGCAGTTCGGTGGGGAGTGGTAATGAAAAACTGTTTTTT.

The chain uses TRBV10-3 and TRBJ1-2; unclear D gene. CDR1 and CDR2 from the germline V gene are ENHRY and SYGVKD. The CDR3 consists of 13 residues. Trimming pared 10 bases from V and 8 bases from J, leaving 20 bases between. CDR3 DNA sequence: TGTGCCAATTCCGGACTCCCCGTGGAGGGCTACACCTTC. It yields the protein CANSGLPVEGYTF.

J is TRBJ2-7 and V is TRBV3-1 (or the pseudogene TRBV3-2); D not certain. The CDR3 spans 14 residues. V lost 2 bases to trimming and J lost 0 bases, with 8 bases between them. Germline CDR1 reads LGHDT; CDR2 reads YNNKEL (reference sequence). The CDR3 nucleotides are TGTGCCAGCAGCCAAACTGGGCCCTCCTACGAGCAGTACTTC. Translating gives CASSQTGPSYEQYF.

The chain uses TRBV18 and TRBJ2-1; 7 nucleotides align to TRBD1. CDR1 is KGHSH and CDR2 is LQKENI in the germline V gene. Unmatched junction bases numbered 3, after V lost 0 bases and J lost 4 bases. The CDR3 is 15 residues long. The CDR3 nucleotides are TGTGCCAGCTCACCACCAGGACAGGCATACAATGAGCAGTTCTTC. As protein: CASSPPGQAYNEQFF.

The V gene is TRBV18, the J gene TRBJ2-1; no clear D gene. Trimming removed 0 bases at V and 7 bases at J, with 10 bases between. Germline V gives CDR1 KGHSH, CDR2 LQKENI. The CDR3 runs to 14 residues. The CDR3 DNA reads TGTGCCAGCTCACCACCGGAGTTATCAAATGAGCAGTTCTTC. This encodes CASSPPELSNEQFF.